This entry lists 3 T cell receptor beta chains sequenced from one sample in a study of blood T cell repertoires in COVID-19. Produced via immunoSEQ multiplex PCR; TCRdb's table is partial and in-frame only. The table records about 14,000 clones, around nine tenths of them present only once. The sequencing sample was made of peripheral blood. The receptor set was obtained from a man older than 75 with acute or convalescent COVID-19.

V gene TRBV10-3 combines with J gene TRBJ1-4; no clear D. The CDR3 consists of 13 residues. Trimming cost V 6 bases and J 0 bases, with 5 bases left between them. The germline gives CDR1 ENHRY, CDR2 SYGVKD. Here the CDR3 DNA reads TGTGCCATCAGAGCGGCAACTAATGAAAAACTGTTTTTT. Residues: CAIRAATNEKLFF.

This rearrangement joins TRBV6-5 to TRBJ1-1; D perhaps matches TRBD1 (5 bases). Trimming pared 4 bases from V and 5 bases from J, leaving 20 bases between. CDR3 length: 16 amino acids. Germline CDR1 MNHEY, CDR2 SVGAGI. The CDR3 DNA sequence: TGTGCCAGCAGTTCGACCCCCGGAAGGGGAGGGACTGAAGCTTTCTTT. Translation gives CASSSTPGRGGTEAFF.

Here the CDR3 reads CASSLGSGSNSPLHF. DNA for the CDR3: TGTGCCAGCAGCTTAGGGTCAGGATCTAATTCACCCCTCCACTTT. The rearrangement joins TRBV11-2 to TRBJ1-6; unclear D gene. The CDR3 spans 15 residues. Germline V gives CDR1 SGHAT, CDR2 FQNNGV. V shed 1 base and J shed 6 bases, with 10 bases lying between them.